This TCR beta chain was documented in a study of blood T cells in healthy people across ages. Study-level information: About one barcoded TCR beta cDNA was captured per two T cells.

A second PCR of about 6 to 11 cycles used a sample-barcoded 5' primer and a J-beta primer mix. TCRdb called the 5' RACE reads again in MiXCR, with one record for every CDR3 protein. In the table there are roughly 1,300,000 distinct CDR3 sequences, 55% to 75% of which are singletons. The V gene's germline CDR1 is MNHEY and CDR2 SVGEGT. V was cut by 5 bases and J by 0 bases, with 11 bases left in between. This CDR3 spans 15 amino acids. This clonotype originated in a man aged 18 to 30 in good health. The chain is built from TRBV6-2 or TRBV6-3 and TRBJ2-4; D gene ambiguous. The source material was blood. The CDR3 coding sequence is TGTGCCAGCAGTGCGGATACCCTAGCCAAAAACATTCAGTACTTC. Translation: CASSADTLAKNIQYF.